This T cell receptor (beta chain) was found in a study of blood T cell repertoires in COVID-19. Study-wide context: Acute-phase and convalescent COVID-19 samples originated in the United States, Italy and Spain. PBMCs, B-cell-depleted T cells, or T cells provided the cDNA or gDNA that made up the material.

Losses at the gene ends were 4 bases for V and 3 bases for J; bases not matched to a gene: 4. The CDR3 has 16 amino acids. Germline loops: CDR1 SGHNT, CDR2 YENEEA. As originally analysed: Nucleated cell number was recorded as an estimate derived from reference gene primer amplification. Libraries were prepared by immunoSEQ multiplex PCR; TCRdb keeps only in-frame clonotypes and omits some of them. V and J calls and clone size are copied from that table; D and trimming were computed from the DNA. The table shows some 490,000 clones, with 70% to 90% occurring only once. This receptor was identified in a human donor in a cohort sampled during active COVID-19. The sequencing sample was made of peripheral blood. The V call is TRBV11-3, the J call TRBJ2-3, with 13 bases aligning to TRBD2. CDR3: CASSSSTSGRTDTQYF. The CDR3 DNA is TGTGCCAGCAGCTCCTCGACTAGCGGGAGGACAGATACGCAGTATTTT.